The T cell receptor beta chain under discussion was sequenced for a study of T cell changes during pregnancy in multiple sclerosis. Libraries were prepared by immunoSEQ multiplex PCR; TCRdb keeps only in-frame clonotypes and omits some of them. The data hold 50,000 to 75,000 clones, with approximately 90% observed a single time. Germline V CDR1 and CDR2: SGHRS, YFSETQ. There are 14 residues in the CDR3. Between the trimmed V and J ends, which lost 4 bases and 2 bases, there was a span of 11 bases. This sample comprised peripheral blood, obtained in the third trimester of pregnancy. The receptor was isolated from a female donor in good health, enrolled as a control in a pregnancy study. The V call is TRBV5-1, the J call TRBJ2-3, with D possibly TRBD2 on 6 matching bases. This CDR3 is CASSPGDFTDTQYF. Written as DNA, the CDR3 is TGCGCCAGCAGCCCTGGGGACTTCACAGATACGCAGTATTTT. Full variable domain (missing parts from reference TRBV5-1 and TRBJ2-3): KAGVTQTPRYLIKTRGQQVTLSCSPISGHRSVSWYQQTPGQGLQFLFEYFSETQRNKGNFPGRFSGRQFSNSRSEMNVSTLELGDSALYLCASSPGDFTDTQYFGPGTRLTVL.